This T cell receptor (beta chain) was retrieved from a study of blood T cell repertoires in COVID-19 (dated by TCRdb to 2020 to 2021). Some background on the complete study: The collaborator samples originated in the United States, Italy and Spain and spanned the acute and convalescent phases of COVID-19. The prospective study material was composed of cDNA or gDNA derived from T cells, B-cell-depleted T cells, or PBMCs. The dataset comprised deeply sampled blood TCRbeta repertoires from subjects exposed to, actively infected with, or recovered from COVID-19. The repertoires were released in a freely available public database intended as a resource for research on the immune response to SARS-CoV-2. The samples were drawn from two sources: the first 160 participants of the ongoing ImmuneRACE study, and 950 to 1,500 subjects contributed by 6 global collaborators. Nearly every sample came with metadata listing a de-identified subject ID, COVID-19 status, age in years and sex. Where available, HLA class I and class II types were taken from metadata supplied by the sample provider and were not determined by assay-based typing.

General findings and caveats noted by the study authors: The amount of clinical and demographic metadata varied by source and participant and was provided uncurated.

Whole blood was collected in K2EDTA tubes by collaborating institutions according to the institutions' own protocols. For TCRbeta analysis, collaborator samples were shipped as frozen whole blood, as isolated PBMCs, or as DNA extracted from either sample type. TCRbeta CDR3 regions were amplified from genomic DNA by means of the immunoSEQ Assay, a bias-controlled multiplex PCR. Concerning the study's data processing: Within the assay, amplification of reference gene primers was used to estimate how many nucleated cells each sample contained. Sequence reads were collapsed and filtered to measure the absolute abundance of every unique TCRbeta CDR3 rearrangement. For each sample, productive Simpson clonality was calculated by taking the square root of Simpson's diversity index across productive rearrangements. TCRdb provides this immuneACCESS table in a form limited to in-frame rearrangements. Some clones are lacking; in checked studies, under half of them reflect an unresolved V gene, and why the rest are absent is not known. D and trimming were read from the DNA, whereas the V and J calls and clone size are those reported in that table. The sample includes 410,000 or so clones, with about nine tenths observed a single time. Clones ranked in the top ten supply around 1.4% of the sample.

The CDR3 holds 16 amino acids from the cysteine to the phenylalanine. Of all the DNA, just the CDR3 is kept, 48 bases in frame from base 1. Here V drops 3 bases and J drops 7 bases, and the junction holds 11 bases not matched to any gene. The germline V gene sets CDR1 to LGHNA and CDR2 to YNFKEQ. On this clone itself: Its antigen specificity is not known. One base away there is no much larger clone; base qualities are not given.

This sequence uses TRBV4-2 and TRBJ1-4, with 7 junctional bases fitting TRBD1. This clonotype was sampled from a woman in her twenties or thirties with active or convalescent COVID-19. The specimen sequenced was peripheral blood. The CDR3 amino acid sequence is: CASSHATGEFGEKLFF. Here is the DNA: TGTGCCAGCAGCCATGCCACAGGGGAGTTCGGTGAAAAACTGTTTTTT.